The clone carrying this T cell receptor beta chain was recorded once. Its antigen is not identified. TCRdb re-analysed the multiplex PCR reads in MiXCR, keeping a single row per CDR3 protein. The sample lists just under 65,000 distinct CDR3 sequences, less than 60% occurring once. The data belong to a study of breast tumors, draining lymph nodes, adjacent tissues. Study results and caveats: Luminal-like breast cancer showed significantly greater tumor-nontumor repertoire similarity than basal-like breast cancer did. Tumor T cell lymph node origin was a supported hypothesis, not proven. Tumor repertoires ranked between lymph nodes and nontumor tissue in diversity, with V and J gene preferences. Findings are consistent with lymph node origin and intratumoral expansion of most tumor T cells.

This CDR3 is 14 amino acids long. Per the germline V gene, CDR1 is SNHLY and CDR2 is FYNNEI. The ends were cut back, 7 bases at V and 6 bases at J, with 19 bases in the middle. The chain carries TRBV2 and TRBJ2-7; maybe TRBD2 (5 bases). The sequenced sample consisted of breast tumor tissue. The source of this sequence is a female donor with breast cancer. Some clones in this sample may be carry-over from other donors' samples. The CDR3 coding sequence is TGTGCCAGCACCCGAATGGGTAGTGAGGGCGAGCAGTACTTC. Amino acid sequence: CASTRMGSEGEQYF.